The 26 T cell receptor beta chains given below trace back to one sample, sequenced in a study of blood T cell repertoires in COVID-19 (dated by TCRdb to the early 2020s). Library preparation was by the immunoSEQ multiplex PCR assay. The clones in this table, taken by TCRdb from immuneACCESS, are in-frame only. Not every clone is retained; where verified, under half of the shortfall comes from an unresolved V gene, and the cause of the rest is unknown. The sample table shows about 70,000 clones, and 88% are seen once. More than 1.1% of the sample rests with the top ten. Sequencing was performed on peripheral blood. The receptors come from a human donor in a cohort sampled during active COVID-19.

The V call is TRBV27, the J call TRBJ2-1; D possibly corresponds to TRBD2 (5 bases). The germline CDR1 and CDR2 sequences are MNHEY and SMNVEV (reference sequence). V dropped 5 bases and J dropped 6 bases, with 23 bases sitting between them. This CDR3 is 17 amino acids long. CDR3 protein: CASSPRVPLVRVNEQFF. The CDR3 bases are TGTGCCAGCAGTCCCCGGGTTCCCCTCGTGCGGGTCAATGAGCAGTTCTTC.

The chain couples TRBV2 to TRBJ2-7; TRBD2 is a possible D gene (5 bases). The ends were cut back, 7 bases at V and 0 bases at J, with 13 bases in the middle. CDR1 is SNHLY and CDR2 is FYNNEI in the germline V gene. This CDR3 is 14 amino acids long. In DNA form, the CDR3 reads TGTGCCAGCAATCGTGAGGGATCCTCCTACGAGCAGTACGTC. Its translation: CASNREGSSYEQYV.

This clone was counted a single time. The V and J genes are TRBV5-1 and TRBJ2-7; unclear D gene. The V gene lost 3 bases and the J gene lost 12 bases, with 13 bases spanning the gap. This CDR3 region has 11 residues. Germline lookup yields CDR1 SGHRS and CDR2 YFSETQ. CDR3 in DNA: TGCGCCAGCAGCTCCGAACAGTTGCTGTACTTC. Translating gives CASSSEQLLYF.

This chain links TRBV24-1 with TRBJ2-5; the D gene is possibly TRBD2 (7 bases). The CDR3 totals 17 residues. V dropped 3 bases and J dropped 0 bases, with 16 bases sitting between them. The germline gives CDR1 KGHDR, CDR2 SFDVKD. This CDR3 is CATSDASGEGDQETQYF. DNA of the CDR3: TGTGCCACCAGTGATGCCTCAGGGGAGGGGGACCAAGAGACCCAGTACTTC.

The rearrangement links TRBV6-5 to TRBJ2-3; 7 nucleotides match TRBD2. Germline V gene data show CDR1 as MNHEY and CDR2 as SVGAGI. The J segment lost 0 bases and the V segment lost 2 bases, leaving 2 bases of the junction unmatched. This CDR3 contains 15 residues. The CDR3 loop reads CASSYERGSTDTQYF. CDR3 DNA sequence: TGTGCCAGCAGTTACGAGCGGGGAAGCACAGATACGCAGTATTTT.

This CDR3 is CASSHGSGRASTDTQYF. The CDR3 DNA follows: TGTGCCAGCAGCCATGGTAGCGGGAGAGCTAGCACAGATACGCAGTATTTT. The chain is built from TRBV28 and TRBJ2-3; TRBD2 aligns across 9 bases. J lost 0 bases, V lost 6 bases, and 10 bases had no gene match. This CDR3 is 17 amino acids long. The germline V gene has CDR1 MDHEN and CDR2 SYDVKM. Supplemented by reference TRBV28 and TRBJ2-3, the full variable domain reads DVKVTQSSRYLVKRTGEKVFLECVQDMDHENMFWYRQDPGLGLRLIYFSYDVKMKEKGDIPEGYSVSREKKERFSLILESASTNQTSMYLCASSHGSGRASTDTQYFGPGTRLTVL.

The V call is TRBV6-5, the J call TRBJ2-5, with D unclear. The V gene lost 4 bases and the J gene lost 2 bases, with 14 bases spanning the gap. The CDR3 is 15 amino acids. CDR1 is MNHEY and CDR2 is SVGAGI in the germline V gene. The CDR3 sequence: CASSSGQTDQETQYF. The CDR3 DNA sequence: TGTGCCAGCAGTTCTGGCCAAACCGATCAAGAGACCCAGTACTTC.

V and J are TRBV2 and TRBJ1-1; D may be TRBD1 (6 bases). In germline, CDR1 is SNHLY, CDR2 FYNNEI. V was pared by 6 bases and J by 1 base, with 12 bases between. The CDR3 runs to 14 residues. This chain's CDR3 is CASRSSQGNTEAFF. The DNA of the CDR3 is TGTGCCAGCAGGTCATCACAGGGGAACACTGAAGCTTTCTTT.

This chain uses TRBV2 with TRBJ2-5, with D possibly matching TRBD1 (5 bases). Per germline, CDR1 SNHLY and CDR2 FYNNEI. The CDR3 is made up of 14 amino acids. Trimming cost V 2 bases and J 5 bases, with 12 bases left between them. For the CDR3, the DNA is TGTGCCAGCAGTGAAAATGGCAGGGCGGAGACCCAGTACTTC. Encoded protein: CASSENGRAETQYF.

The rearrangement uses TRBV2 and TRBJ2-3; 7 bases fit TRBD1. The V gene's germline CDR1 is SNHLY and CDR2 FYNNEI. CDR3 size: 14 residues. Unmatched junction bases numbered 13, after V lost 7 bases and J lost 9 bases. In DNA, the CDR3 is TGTGCCAGCACCAAAAGGACAGGTGGAGTCACGCAGTATTTT. It yields the protein CASTKRTGGVTQYF.

This rearrangement joins TRBV19 to TRBJ2-1; 7 nucleotides line up with TRBD1. The junction had 2 bases not matched to a gene; V was cut back by 3 bases and J by 6 bases. Germline CDR1 and CDR2: LNHDA and SQIVND (reference sequence). The CDR3 runs to 13 residues. In DNA, the CDR3 is TGTGCCAGTAGTATCGACAGGGCCAATGAGCAGTTCTTC. Translated: CASSIDRANEQFF.

The gene calls are TRBV5-1 and TRBJ2-1; D may be TRBD2 (6 bases). V gave up 0 bases and J gave up 4 bases, with 17 bases separating them. CDR1 and CDR2 (germline): SGHRS, YFSETQ. The CDR3 contains 17 residues. The CDR3 DNA reads TGCGCCAGCAGCTTGGCCTTTCGGGGGATGGGGTACAATGAGCAGTTCTTC. Translation: CASSLAFRGMGYNEQFF. Combining the CDR3 with reference TRBV5-1 and TRBJ2-1 gives the whole variable domain KAGVTQTPRYLIKTRGQQVTLSCSPISGHRSVSWYQQTPGQGLQFLFEYFSETQRNKGNFPGRFSGRQFSNSRSEMNVSTLELGDSALYLCASSLAFRGMGYNEQFFGPGTRLTVL.

The rearrangement joins TRBV5-4 to TRBJ1-6, with TRBD1 matching 7 bases. V gave up 5 bases and J gave up 5 bases; unmatched junction bases: 7. Germline V gene data show CDR1 as SGHNT and CDR2 as YYREEE (reference sequence). The CDR3 is made up of 15 amino acids. The CDR3 DNA reads TGTGCCAGCAGGACACTAGGGACAGATAATTCACCCCTCCACTTT. Its protein product is CASRTLGTDNSPLHF.

The V call is TRBV3-1 (or the pseudogene TRBV3-2), the J call TRBJ2-2; TRBD2 agrees at 12 bases. The germline gives CDR1 LGHDT, CDR2 YNNKEL (reference sequence). The V and J ends lost 1 base and 8 bases, in that order; junction bases with no gene match: 5. This CDR3 is 16 amino acids long. This CDR3 reads CASSQGRTSGMGELFF. CDR3 bases: TGTGCCAGCAGCCAAGGCCGGACTAGCGGGATGGGGGAGCTGTTTTTT.

The CDR3 DNA sequence: TGTGCCAGCTCCCCCGCCAGCACCGGGGAGCTGTTTTTT. This translates into CASSPASTGELFF. The V and J genes are TRBV18 and TRBJ2-2, with D unclear. Germline-derived CDR1 and CDR2 are KGHSH and LQKENI. The CDR3 spans 13 residues. V lost 6 bases and J 4 bases, leaving 9 bases between the germline ends.

In this sample, this clone turned up once. The chain uses TRBV5-4 and TRBJ1-1, with 9 positions matching TRBD1. CDR3 length equals 16 residues. Looked up from germline, CDR1 is SGHNT and CDR2 is YYREEE (reference sequence). After removal of 0 bases from V and 0 bases from J, the junction contained 3 bases not matched to a gene. The CDR3, as DNA: TGTGCCAGCAGCTTGGACAGGGGGCGAATGAACACTGAAGCTTTCTTT. Protein product: CASSLDRGRMNTEAFF.

The chain employs TRBV10-3 and TRBJ2-3; tentative D call: TRBD2 (6 bases). The ends were cut back, 0 bases at V and 3 bases at J, with 13 bases in the middle. Germline CDR1 reads ENHRY; CDR2 reads SYGVKD. The CDR3 consists of 16 residues. CDR3 sequence reads: CAISESHGSGTDTQYF. CDR3 sequence (DNA): TGTGCCATCAGTGAGTCCCACGGGAGTGGTACAGATACGCAGTATTTT.

V is TRBV18 and J is TRBJ2-7; 10 bases fit TRBD2. Germline V gene data show CDR1 as KGHSH and CDR2 as LQKENI. V shed 2 bases, J shed 0 bases, and the junction held 4 bases outside the gene matches. CDR3 size: 16 residues. The CDR3 DNA follows: TGTGCCAGCTCACCAGGGCTAGCGGGGGTCTCCTACGAGCAGTACTTC. Its protein product is CASSPGLAGVSYEQYF.

On this clone: Other DNA sequences from this sample encode an identical CDR3 as well. V is TRBV7-9 and J is TRBJ1-4; 8 bases are a match to TRBD1. The germline CDR1 and CDR2 sequences are SEHNR and FQNEAQ (reference sequence). Trimming took 5 bases from V and 7 from J; bases not matched to a gene: 9. This CDR3 is built from 15 residues. The CDR3 bases are TGTGCCAGCAGCCCTGGACAGGGTAACTCTGAAAAACTGTTTTTT. Translated: CASSPGQGNSEKLFF.

V gene TRBV15 combines with J gene TRBJ2-5; D is possibly TRBD2 (5 bases). Trimming took 0 bases from V and 2 from J, leaving 13 bases between them. This CDR3 is 16 amino acids long. The germline CDR1 and CDR2 sequences are LNHNV and YYDKDF (reference sequence). CDR3 coding DNA: TGTGCCACCAGCAGAGAAACTAGAGGGTCGCAAGAGACCCAGTACTTC. As protein: CATSRETRGSQETQYF.

V is TRBV7-3 and J is TRBJ2-1; TRBD2 aligns across 8 bases. There are 14 residues in the CDR3. Per germline, CDR1 SGHTA and CDR2 FQGTGA. The ends lost 6 bases at V and 6 bases at J; junction bases unmatched: 7. DNA for the CDR3: TGTGCCAGCAGGTATAGCGGGGCTTCCAATGAGCAGTTCTTC. This codes for CASRYSGASNEQFF. Variable domain in full (rest from reference TRBV7-3 and TRBJ2-1): GAGVSQTPSNKVTEKGKYVELRCDPISGHTALYWYRQSLGQGPEFLIYFQGTGAADDSGLPNDRFFAVRPEGSVSTLKIQRTERGDSAVYLCASRYSGASNEQFFGPGTRLTVL.

The V call is TRBV7-7, the J call TRBJ2-5, with D possibly being TRBD1 (6 bases). Per germline, CDR1 SSHAT and CDR2 FNYEAQ (reference sequence). This CDR3 is 16 amino acids long. Between the trimmed V and J ends, which lost 3 bases and 3 bases, there was a span of 17 bases. The CDR3 nucleotides read TGTGCCAGCAGCTTGGGGGCTCCGGCGTCGGAAGAGACCCAGTACTTC. Protein sequence: CASSLGAPASEETQYF.

The chain couples TRBV11-3 to TRBJ2-1; maybe TRBD2 (5 bases). Trimming cost V 0 bases and J 5 bases, with 11 bases left between them. The CDR3 contains 15 residues. Germline V gives CDR1 SGHNT, CDR2 YENEEA. CDR3 amino acids: CASSLDGSSHNEQFF. CDR3 bases: TGTGCCAGCAGCTTAGATGGGAGTTCGCACAATGAGCAGTTCTTC.

The V and J genes are TRBV5-8 and TRBJ2-1; TRBD2 aligns across 11 bases. Trimming at V came to 0 bases and at J to 2 bases, leaving 4 bases not matched to a gene. The germline V gene encodes CDR1 SGHTS and CDR2 YDEGEE. The CDR3 length is 17 residues. In DNA form, the CDR3 reads TGTGCCAGCAGCTTGGAACTAGCGGGAGTCCCCTACAATGAGCAGTTCTTC. Its translation is CASSLELAGVPYNEQFF.

The chain uses TRBV5-1 and TRBJ2-5; D is perhaps TRBD2 (5 bases). Trimming shortened V by 2 bases and J by 3 bases, and 11 bases separated the two germline ends. The CDR3 has 14 residues. Germline V gives CDR1 SGHRS, CDR2 YFSETQ. CDR3 region: CASSLDGIEETQYF. The CDR3 DNA follows: TGCGCCAGCAGCTTAGACGGGATTGAAGAGACCCAGTACTTC.

The V and J genes are TRBV10-3 and TRBJ1-6, with 8 nucleotides matching TRBD1. The CDR3 covers 13 residues. CDR1 ENHRY and CDR2 SYGVKD come from the germline V gene. J gave up 10 bases and V 7 bases, and 6 bases lay outside the gene matches. The CDR3 DNA follows: TGTGCCATCAAGGACAGGGAAGGCTCACCCCTCCACTTT. Its protein is CAIKDREGSPLHF.